Presented here are 18 T cell receptor beta chains from one specimen sequenced in a study of regulatory T cells in long-lasting Graves disease (dated by TCRdb to about 2021). The sample's time point label, in plain terms: persistent/refractory GD, antithyroid drugs over 5 years with positive TRAb. For both TCR sequencing and RNA sequencing, RNA was extracted from PBMCs using TRIzol. Libraries were prepared through multiplex PCR. Data came from an Illumina HiSeq 4000. TCR beta libraries were built with iRepertoire HTBI primers and Arm-PCR amplification of CDR3 regions. TCRdb reanalyzed the raw reads on its own, using fastp at Q25 for trimming and MiXCR for clone calling, and kept in-frame beta chains. For every CDR3 protein sequence, its rows merge into one entry that carries the most common genes and DNA. The sample table contains approximately 690,000 distinct CDR3 sequences; only one count was recorded for 30% of them. Under 50% of the sample is taken by the ten largest.

The specimen comprised peripheral blood mononuclear cells (PBMCs), sampled when the disease was refractory, from a patient treated with antithyroid drugs. Source of these receptors: a female donor with Graves disease.

A few counts support this clonotype. J is TRBJ2-5 and V is TRBV20-1; 9 nucleotides align to TRBD2. Germline V lookup: CDR1 DFQATT, CDR2 SNEGSKA (reference sequence). This CDR3 is built from 14 residues. J was trimmed by 4 bases and V by 4 bases; bases with no gene match: 7. CDR3 residues: CSAKGAGGPETQYF. CDR3 in DNA: TGCAGTGCTAAAGGCGCGGGAGGGCCAGAGACCCAGTACTTC.

This clonotype was seen a few times. CDR3 nucleotides: TGTGCCAGCAGAAAGTCATATAGCAATCAGCCCCAGCATTTT. This encodes CASRKSYSNQPQHF. The chain combines TRBV6-1 with TRBJ1-5; no clear D. Trimming pared 6 bases from V and 0 bases from J, leaving 9 bases between. The CDR3 loop spans 14 amino acids. Germline CDR1 is MNHNS and CDR2 is SASEGT.

The chain recombines TRBV6-2 or TRBV6-3 with TRBJ1-2, with D hard to call. V lost 4 bases to trimming and J lost 2 bases, with 17 bases between them. CDR3 length: 16 residues. Germline values: CDR1 MNHEY, CDR2 SVGEGT. CDR3 residues: CASSSSTTPSNYGYTF. The CDR3 nucleotides read TGTGCCAGCAGTTCCTCCACGACACCTTCCAACTATGGCTACACCTTC.

This clonotype has only a few counts. This chain uses TRBV30 with TRBJ1-1; D ambiguous. This CDR3 region has 15 residues. Germline V lookup: CDR1 GTSNPN, CDR2 SVGIG (reference sequence). V was trimmed by 2 bases and J by 9 bases, leaving 22 bases between them. For the CDR3, the DNA is TGTGCCTGGAGTCCCCCGGCCCCATCTCCTCCGAAAGCTTTCTTT. It is translated as CAWSPPAPSPPKAFF.

V usage is TRBV12-3 or TRBV12-4 and J usage is TRBJ2-6, with TRBD2 matching 7 bases. The V and J ends lost 6 bases and 1 base, in that order; junction bases with no gene match: 12. This CDR3 spans 18 amino acids. DNA of the CDR3: TGTGCCAGCAGGGAGGCTAGCGGAAGGATTTCTGGGGCCAACGTCCTGACTTTC. This codes for CASREASGRISGANVLTF.

This clonotype was detected ten times or more. V usage is TRBV12-3 or TRBV12-4 and J usage is TRBJ1-1; maybe TRBD1 (5 bases). The CDR3 consists of 12 residues. With 5 bases removed from V and 5 bases from J, the gap between germline ends came to 9 bases. The chain's CDR3 is CASSIGVTEAFF. The CDR3 DNA follows: TGTGCCAGCAGTATAGGGGTAACTGAAGCTTTCTTT.

This rearrangement joins TRBV15 to TRBJ2-3, with D unclear. CDR1 and CDR2 (germline): LNHNV, YYDKDF (reference sequence). With 1 base removed from V and 1 base from J, the gap between germline ends came to 15 bases. The CDR3 has 17 amino acids. The CDR3 region is CATSRAPGRAGTDTQYF. The CDR3 DNA sequence: TGTGCCACCAGCAGAGCCCCCGGACGGGCAGGCACAGATACGCAGTATTTT.

This clonotype occurred a few times. This rearrangement joins TRBV27 to TRBJ2-2; TRBD2 aligns across 12 bases. This CDR3 has 17 residues. Germline-derived CDR1 and CDR2 are MNHEY and SMNVEV (reference sequence). V gave up 5 bases and J gave up 0 bases; unmatched junction bases: 4. CDR3 in amino acids: CASSTWTSGANTGELFF. The CDR3 DNA reads as TGTGCCAGCAGTACCTGGACTAGCGGGGCGAACACCGGGGAGCTGTTTTTT.

V usage is TRBV7-9 and J usage is TRBJ1-1; D gene uncertain. Germline loops: CDR1 SEHNR, CDR2 FQNEAQ (reference sequence). Trimming shortened V by 6 bases and J by 1 base, and 15 bases separated the two germline ends. The CDR3 covers 15 residues. The CDR3 region has the DNA TGTGCCAGCAGTGAGGCCAAGGGCCCGAACACTGAAGCTTTCTTT. Protein sequence: CASSEAKGPNTEAFF.

A word on this clonotype: The conserved closing phenylalanine or tryptophan is absent in this CDR3, likely reflecting a read error. This rearrangement joins TRBV29-1 to TRBJ2-7; a weak D match, TRBD1 (6 bases). The V and J ends lost 7 bases and 2 bases respectively, with 24 bases between them. The CDR3 has 16 amino acids. Per the germline V gene, CDR1 is SQVTM and CDR2 is ANQGSEA. The CDR3 loop reads CSASLRAGVPPYEQYL. CDR3 DNA: TGCAGCGCCTCACTACGGGCAGGGGTTCCCCCCTACGAGCAGTACCTC.

This clonotype came up many times. This chain connects TRBV2 to TRBJ2-2; TRBD2 agrees at 11 bases. Trimming removed 5 bases from V and 4 bases from J; junction bases left unmatched: 3. Per the germline V gene, CDR1 is SNHLY and CDR2 is FYNNEI. The length of the CDR3 is 15 residues. This CDR3 reads CASSLLAGGTGELFF. CDR3 nucleotide sequence: TGTGCCAGCAGTCTTCTAGCGGGAGGCACCGGGGAGCTGTTTTTT.

The CDR3 is CASTDMWGTEAFF. The CDR3 coding sequence is TGTGCCAGTACCGACATGTGGGGGACTGAAGCTTTCTTT. The chain uses TRBV11-1 and TRBJ1-1, with a tentative D call TRBD1 (5 bases). The CDR3 loop spans 13 amino acids. With 9 bases removed from V and 5 bases from J, the gap between germline ends came to 16 bases. Germline values: CDR1 SGHAT, CDR2 FQDESV (reference sequence).

The chain uses TRBV6-1 and TRBJ2-7; a weak D match, TRBD1 (6 bases). The CDR3 totals 13 residues. V lost 8 bases and J lost 3, with 14 bases in between. CDR1 is MNHNS and CDR2 is SASEGT in the germline V gene. The CDR3 region is CASGRTENYEQYF. The CDR3 DNA sequence: TGTGCCAGCGGACGGACAGAAAACTACGAGCAGTACTTC.

This clonotype was seen a few times. This sequence joins TRBV11-1 and TRBJ1-1; no reliable D call. The germline V gene encodes CDR1 SGHAT and CDR2 FQDESV (reference sequence). The V and J ends lost 0 bases and 1 base respectively, with 15 bases between them. CDR3 length: 17 amino acids. The CDR3 region is CASSLAVGSWGNTEAFF. The DNA for the CDR3 is TGTGCCAGCAGCTTAGCTGTAGGGTCGTGGGGGAACACTGAAGCTTTCTTT. Looking up the rest from reference TRBV11-1 and TRBJ1-1 gives the full variable domain: EAEVAQSPRYKITEKSQAVAFWCDPISGHATLYWYRQILGQGPELLVQFQDESVVDDSQLPKDRFSAERLKGVDSTLKIQPAELGDSAMYLCASSLAVGSWGNTEAFFGQGTRLTVV.

The V call is TRBV7-9, the J call TRBJ2-7; 16 bases agree with TRBD2. V lost 3 bases to trimming and J lost 4 bases; unmatched junction nucleotides: 12. The CDR3 contains 19 residues. Germline values: CDR1 SEHNR, CDR2 FQNEAQ (reference sequence). CDR3 nucleotide sequence: TGTGCCAGCAGCTTGGCAAGAGGGACTAGCGGGAGGGCCAGGTACGAGCAGTACTTC. Its protein is CASSLARGTSGRARYEQYF.

This clonotype appeared a few times. The V call is TRBV30, the J call TRBJ1-2; D gene uncertain. This CDR3 comprises 13 residues. CDR1 GTSNPN and CDR2 SVGIG come from the germline V gene (reference sequence). Trimming removed 5 bases at V and 4 bases at J, with 14 bases between. CDR3 region: CAWGTGMGYGYTF. CDR3 nucleotides: TGTGCCTGGGGAACGGGGATGGGCTATGGCTACACCTTC.

This clonotype was seen only a few times. The genes are TRBV5-1 and TRBJ2-7; TRBD1 aligns across 12 bases. V was clipped by 0 bases and J by 7 bases; unmatched bases: 8. CDR1 is SGHRS, CDR2 YFSETQ, per germline. The CDR3 is 16 residues long. CDR3 in DNA: TGCGCCAGCAGCTTGGAACTGGGACAGGGGGCAGGAGAGCAGTACTTC. Translated: CASSLELGQGAGEQYF.

The chain combines TRBV7-6 with TRBJ2-7, with 8 bases matching TRBD2. J gave up 5 bases and V 5 bases, and 11 bases lay outside the gene matches. Germline CDR1 and CDR2: SGHVS and FNYEAQ. CDR3 length: 15 residues. CDR3 sequence: CASSPPDSGSNEQYF. The CDR3 nucleotides read TGTGCCAGCAGCCCCCCGGACAGCGGGAGCAACGAGCAGTACTTC.